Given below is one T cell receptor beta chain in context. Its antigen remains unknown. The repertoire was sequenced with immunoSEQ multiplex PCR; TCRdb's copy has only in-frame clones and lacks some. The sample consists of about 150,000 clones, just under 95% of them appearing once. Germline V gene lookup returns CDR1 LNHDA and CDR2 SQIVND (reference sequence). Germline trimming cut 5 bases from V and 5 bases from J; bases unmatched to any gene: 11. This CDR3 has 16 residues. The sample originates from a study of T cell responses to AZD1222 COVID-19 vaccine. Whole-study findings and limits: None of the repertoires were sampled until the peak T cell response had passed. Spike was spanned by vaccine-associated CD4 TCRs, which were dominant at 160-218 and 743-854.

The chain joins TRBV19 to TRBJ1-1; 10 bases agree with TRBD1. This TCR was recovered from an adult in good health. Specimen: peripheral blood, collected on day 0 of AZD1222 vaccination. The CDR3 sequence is CASSLMTGGLRTEAFF. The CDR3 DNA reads TGTGCCAGTAGTTTAATGACAGGGGGCCTGAGAACTGAAGCTTTCTTT.